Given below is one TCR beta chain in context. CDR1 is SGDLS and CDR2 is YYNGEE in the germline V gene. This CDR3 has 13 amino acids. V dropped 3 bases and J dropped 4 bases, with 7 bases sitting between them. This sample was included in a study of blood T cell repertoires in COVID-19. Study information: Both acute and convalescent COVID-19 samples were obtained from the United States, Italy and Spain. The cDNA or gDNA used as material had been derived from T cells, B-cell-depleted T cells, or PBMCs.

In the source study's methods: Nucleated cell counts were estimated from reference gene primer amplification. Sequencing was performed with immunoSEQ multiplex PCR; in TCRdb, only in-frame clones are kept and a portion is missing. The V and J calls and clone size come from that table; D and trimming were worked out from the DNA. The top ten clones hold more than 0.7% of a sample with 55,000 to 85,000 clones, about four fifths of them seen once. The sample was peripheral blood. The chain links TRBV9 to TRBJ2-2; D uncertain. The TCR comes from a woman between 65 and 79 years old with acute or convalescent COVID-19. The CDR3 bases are TGTGCCAGCAGCGCCTTCTCCACCGGGGAGCTGTTTTTT. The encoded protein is CASSAFSTGELFF.